The next 30 T cell receptor beta chains were all read from a single sample in a study of shared clonotypes between healthy human individuals. Measured with immunoSEQ multiplex PCR; TCRdb has only the in-frame clones, and not every one. The sample gives over 2 million clones, 85% to 95% of which show up once; approximately 0.4% is in the top ten. The sample was naive CD4+ T cells from PBMCs. Subset in this sample: CD45RA+ positively selected. The receptors originated from a man between 18 and 29 years old in good health. Some clones in this sample may be carry-over from other donors' samples.

This clone has only a few counts. V gene TRBV10-2 combines with J gene TRBJ1-1; D remains ambiguous. This CDR3 region has 14 residues. The V gene's germline CDR1 is WSHSY and CDR2 SAAADI. Trimming removed 4 bases at V and 0 bases at J, with 9 bases between. CDR3 region: CASSAVNLNTEAFF. The CDR3 DNA is TGCGCCAGCAGTGCCGTGAACCTGAACACTGAAGCTTTCTTT.

The count of this clone is one. This rearrangement joins TRBV18 to TRBJ2-7, with D unresolved. Germline V gene lookup returns CDR1 KGHSH and CDR2 LQKENI. The V end lost 6 bases, the J end lost 3 bases, and 18 bases lay between the germline ends. The CDR3 runs to 15 residues. The CDR3, as DNA: TGTGCCAGCTCCCCGTATTCGGCATCATTCTACGAGCAGTACTTC. This sequence encodes CASSPYSASFYEQYF.

This rearrangement joins TRBV28 to TRBJ2-1; perhaps TRBD2 as D (6 bases). This CDR3 is 15 amino acids long. Germline V gene data show CDR1 as MDHEN and CDR2 as SYDVKM. V was cut by 5 bases and J by 8 bases, with 19 bases left in between. The CDR3 coding sequence is TGTGCCAGCAGTGATTACGGGAGTATCTTCGATGAGCAGTTCTTC. Translating gives CASSDYGSIFDEQFF.

The chain has TRBV25-1 and TRBJ2-5; perhaps TRBD2 as D (6 bases). V was pared by 4 bases and J by 9 bases, with 27 bases between. The V gene's germline CDR1 is MGHDK and CDR2 SYGVNS. The CDR3 covers 17 residues. The CDR3 DNA is TGTGCCAGCAGTGCCGGGTCCTTCTCGGGGGAAGGTTTACCCCAGTACTTC. Translated, it gives CASSAGSFSGEGLPQYF.

This clone has more than one count but fewer than ten. The chain couples TRBV2 to TRBJ1-2, with unresolved D. CDR3 length: 12 amino acids. Germline V lookup: CDR1 SNHLY, CDR2 FYNNEI. V was pared by 1 base and J by 10 bases, with 10 bases between. This CDR3 reads CASSEEVNPYTF. The CDR3 region has the DNA TGTGCCAGCAGTGAAGAGGTAAACCCCTACACCTTC.

This rearrangement joins TRBV29-1 to TRBJ2-1, with TRBD2 matching over 9 bases. The CDR3 spans 14 residues. J gave up 5 bases and V 6 bases, and 8 bases lay outside the gene matches. Germline CDR1 SQVTM, CDR2 ANQGSEA. The CDR3 here is CSVITSGSHNEQFF. CDR3 DNA: TGCAGCGTCATTACTAGCGGGTCCCACAATGAGCAGTTCTTC.

The chain has TRBV5-4 and TRBJ2-3, with D perhaps TRBD1 (6 bases). Trimming took off 1 base at V and 4 bases at J, with 16 bases between the two ends. CDR3 length equals 16 residues. CDR1 SGHNT and CDR2 YYREEE come from the germline V gene (reference sequence). In DNA, the CDR3 is TGTGCCAGCAGCTTGATCGGACAGAACAGGGCAGATACGCAGTATTTT. This translates into CASSLIGQNRADTQYF.

The chain has TRBV12-2 and TRBJ2-7; the table calls TRBD1, which could not be checked here. TRBV12-2 is deemed a pseudogene. The CDR3 is 15 residues long. This chain's CDR3 is CASRSSWTVNYEQYF. CDR3 bases: TGTGCAAGTCGCTCGTCTTGGACAGTCAATTACGAGCAGTACTTC.

The genes are TRBV5-1 and TRBJ2-7; the match to TRBD1 covers 7 bases. V shed 5 bases and J 1 base; nucleotides not matched to a gene: 9. The CDR3 is made up of 15 amino acids. Germline V lookup: CDR1 SGHRS, CDR2 YFSETQ. CDR3 nucleotide sequence: TGCGCCAGCAGACCCGGGACAGTTTATTCCTACGAGCAGTACTTC. This gives the protein CASRPGTVYSYEQYF.

A word on this clone: An end of the junction does not agree with germline; a read error may underlie this. The rearrangement uses TRBV11-2 and TRBJ2-7; D is tentatively TRBD1 or TRBD2 (5 bases each). The CDR3 contains 11 residues. Germline loops: CDR1 SGHAT, CDR2 FQNNGV. The CDR3 DNA follows: TGTGCCAGCAGCTTAGCCAGGGACCCCGACTTC. It yields the protein CASSLARDPDF.

In the case of this clone: This CDR3 is also generated by other DNA sequences in the sample. This rearrangement joins TRBV28 to TRBJ1-2; D possibly corresponds to TRBD1 (6 bases). The V and J ends lost 8 bases and 2 bases respectively, with 9 bases between them. The germline CDR1 and CDR2 sequences are MDHEN and SYDVKM. The CDR3 length is 12 residues. The CDR3 region has the DNA TGTGCCAGCGAAACAGGGAACTATGGCTACACCTTC. As protein: CASETGNYGYTF.

The chain recombines TRBV7-2 with TRBJ2-7; 8 nucleotides match TRBD1. This CDR3 spans 12 amino acids. Per the germline V gene, CDR1 is SGHTA and CDR2 is FQGNSA. Losses at the gene ends were 5 bases for V and 5 bases for J; bases not matched to a gene: 2. CDR3 sequence: CASSATGDEQYF. As DNA, the CDR3 is TGTGCCAGCAGCGCGACAGGGGACGAGCAGTACTTC. The complete variable domain, with remaining parts taken from reference TRBV7-2 and TRBJ2-7, reads GAGVSQSPSNKVTEKGKDVELRCDPISGHTALYWYRQSLGQGLEFLIYFQGNSAPDKSGLPSDRFSAERTGGSVSTLTIQRTQQEDSAVYLCASSATGDEQYFGPGTRLTVT.

The chain links TRBV4-2 to TRBJ2-5; TRBD2 is a possible D gene (6 bases). Germline V CDR1 and CDR2: LGHNA, YNFKEQ. This CDR3 is built from 13 residues. V was trimmed by 3 bases and J by 5 bases, leaving 10 bases between them. The CDR3 loop is CASSHGGAETQYF. The CDR3 region has the DNA TGTGCCAGCAGCCACGGGGGAGCGGAGACCCAGTACTTC.

The J gene is TRBJ2-3, the V gene TRBV29-1, with D perhaps TRBD2 (6 bases). The germline V gene encodes CDR1 SQVTM and CDR2 ANQGSEA. The V and J ends lost 7 bases and 1 base respectively, with 18 bases between them. The CDR3 runs 15 residues. The chain's CDR3 is CSAKPGRPGTDTQYF. The CDR3 DNA reads TGCAGCGCTAAGCCGGGGAGGCCGGGCACAGATACGCAGTATTTT.

J is TRBJ2-2 and V is TRBV28; TRBD2 aligns across 8 bases. CDR1 is MDHEN, CDR2 SYDVKM, per germline. The junction had 6 bases not matched to a gene; V was cut back by 6 bases and J by 6 bases. The CDR3 is made up of 14 amino acids. The chain's CDR3 is CASRDSGIAGELFF. In nucleotides, the CDR3 is TGTGCCAGCAGGGATAGCGGGATTGCCGGGGAGCTGTTTTTT. Supplemented by reference TRBV28 and TRBJ2-2, the full variable domain reads DVKVTQSSRYLVKRTGEKVFLECVQDMDHENMFWYRQDPGLGLRLIYFSYDVKMKEKGDIPEGYSVSREKKERFSLILESASTNQTSMYLCASRDSGIAGELFFGEGSRLTVL.

A single count supports this clone. In the same sample, other DNA sequences code for this CDR3. The chain combines TRBV5-1 with TRBJ2-1; 12 bases are shared with TRBD2. Germline V gene sequence: CDR1 SGHRS, CDR2 YFSETQ. V lost 5 bases, J lost 7 bases, and 7 bases stayed unmatched. The CDR3 runs to 15 residues. DNA of the CDR3: TGCGCCAGCAGTCTAGCGGGAGGGCCGGGGAATGAGCAGTTCTTC. Translated: CASSLAGGPGNEQFF. The entire variable domain, with the rest obtained from reference TRBV5-1 and TRBJ2-1, is as follows: KAGVTQTPRYLIKTRGQQVTLSCSPISGHRSVSWYQQTPGQGLQFLFEYFSETQRNKGNFPGRFSGRQFSNSRSEMNVSTLELGDSALYLCASSLAGGPGNEQFFGPGTRLTVL.

V and J are TRBV5-1 and TRBJ2-3; TRBD2 matches 10 bases. The CDR3 runs to 15 residues. The germline CDR1 and CDR2 sequences are SGHRS and YFSETQ. V lost 6 bases to trimming and J lost 3 bases; unmatched junction nucleotides: 7. DNA of the CDR3: TGCGCCAGCAAATACCTAGCGGGAGCTACAGATACGCAGTATTTT. Encoded protein: CASKYLAGATDTQYF.

With respect to this clone: Other DNA variants within this sample encode the same CDR3. The V and J genes are TRBV9 and TRBJ2-3; D uncertain. The ends were cut back, 0 bases at V and 5 bases at J, with 4 bases in the middle. The CDR3 length is 12 residues. The V gene's germline CDR1 is SGDLS and CDR2 YYNGEE. The CDR3 bases are TGTGCCAGCAGCGTAGGAGGAGATACGCAGTATTTT. Translated: CASSVGGDTQYF.

This chain uses TRBV7-9 with TRBJ1-1; D is perhaps TRBD1 (5 bases). CDR1 is SEHNR, CDR2 FQNEAQ, per germline (reference sequence). There are 15 residues in the CDR3. Trimming removed 6 bases from V and 1 base from J, with 15 bases in between. The CDR3 DNA reads TGTGCCAGCAGGTGGGGCGGGATGGGGAACACTGAAGCTTTCTTT. Translating it yields CASRWGGMGNTEAFF.

In regard to this clone: The sample carries other DNA sequences with the same CDR3. The chain uses TRBV28 and TRBJ2-7; 7 bases agree with TRBD2. The CDR3 has 14 residues. The J segment lost 0 bases and the V segment lost 6 bases, leaving 5 bases of the junction unmatched. Germline V gene sequence: CDR1 MDHEN, CDR2 SYDVKM. The CDR3 region is CASRDSGFSYEQYF. The CDR3 DNA is TGTGCCAGCAGGGATAGCGGGTTCTCCTACGAGCAGTACTTC.

V and J are TRBV29-1 and TRBJ1-1; TRBD1 matches at 7 bases. With V trimmed by 4 bases and J by 10 bases, 9 bases remained unmatched. Germline-derived CDR1 and CDR2 are SQVTM and ANQGSEA. This CDR3 comprises 12 residues. The CDR3 sequence: CSVGGTEIGAFF. In DNA form, the CDR3 reads TGCAGCGTTGGGGGGACAGAAATCGGAGCTTTCTTT.

The chain couples TRBV10-3 to TRBJ1-3; TRBD1 matches at 8 bases. V was pared by 6 bases and J by 4 bases, with 2 bases of the junction left unmatched. The CDR3 consists of 13 residues. Per germline, CDR1 ENHRY and CDR2 SYGVKD. Written as DNA, the CDR3 is TGTGCCATCAGAGGACAGGGAGGAAACACCATATATTTT. Its protein is CAIRGQGGNTIYF.

J is TRBJ2-1 and V is TRBV7-2; D is uncertain. CDR1 and CDR2 from the germline V gene are SGHTA and FQGNSA. There are 15 residues in the CDR3. The V and J ends lost 1 base and 4 bases respectively, with 11 bases between them. CDR3: CASSLEGREYNEQFF. The CDR3 nucleotides are TGTGCCAGCAGCTTAGAGGGCCGAGAATACAATGAGCAGTTCTTC.

This clone has just one count. The gene calls are TRBV28 and TRBJ2-7; TRBD2 matches at 10 bases. Germline lookup yields CDR1 MDHEN and CDR2 SYDVKM. Unmatched junction bases numbered 5, after V lost 7 bases and J lost 2 bases. The CDR3 contains 14 residues. DNA for the CDR3: TGTGCCAGCAATCGTCTAGCGGGAGCCTACGAGCAGTACTTC. Translated, it gives CASNRLAGAYEQYF.

The chain recombines TRBV18 with TRBJ2-1; no clear D gene. The germline V gene encodes CDR1 KGHSH and CDR2 LQKENI. The germline V and J ends were trimmed by 6 bases and 6 bases, with 15 bases remaining between them. This CDR3 is built from 14 residues. CDR3 protein: CASSHEDPGNEQFF. The DNA for the CDR3 is TGTGCCAGCTCCCACGAGGACCCCGGCAATGAGCAGTTCTTC.

The rearrangement joins TRBV15 to TRBJ2-7; D is unresolved. Deletions cut 4 bases from V and 2 bases from J, with 3 bases between. The CDR3 has 11 amino acids. Germline CDR1 reads LNHNV; CDR2 reads YYDKDF (reference sequence). The CDR3 DNA reads as TGTGCCACCAGCACAGCCTACGAGCAGTACTTC. Its protein product is CATSTAYEQYF.

This clone showed up just once. V gene TRBV28 combines with J gene TRBJ2-4, with D hard to call. The germline V gene has CDR1 MDHEN and CDR2 SYDVKM. This CDR3 is built from 14 residues. V shed 10 bases and J shed 1 base, with 14 bases lying between them. The DNA for the CDR3 is TGTGCCACCTGGACGAGTTACGCCAAAAACATTCAGTACTTC. Translating it yields CATWTSYAKNIQYF. Based on the CDR3 plus reference TRBV28 and TRBJ2-4, the full variable domain is DVKVTQSSRYLVKRTGEKVFLECVQDMDHENMFWYRQDPGLGLRLIYFSYDVKMKEKGDIPEGYSVSREKKERFSLILESASTNQTSMYLCATWTSYAKNIQYFGAGTRLSVL.

The chain has TRBV27 and TRBJ2-3, with D possibly TRBD1 on 5 matching bases. The V gene's germline CDR1 is MNHEY and CDR2 SMNVEV (reference sequence). The CDR3 is made up of 15 amino acids. The V and J ends lost 4 bases and 0 bases respectively, with 11 bases between them. The CDR3 DNA follows: TGTGCCAGCAGTTACGACAGTTACAGCACAGATACGCAGTATTTT. Its protein is CASSYDSYSTDTQYF.

In the case of this clone: The same CDR3 arises from other DNA sequences in this sample as well. V usage is TRBV18 and J usage is TRBJ2-5; D is uncertain. Germline values: CDR1 KGHSH, CDR2 LQKENI. The CDR3 spans 12 residues. The V and J ends lost 3 bases and 5 bases respectively, with 7 bases between them. The CDR3 loop reads CASSPLGETQYF. The CDR3 coding sequence is TGTGCCAGCTCACCGCTCGGTGAGACCCAGTACTTC.

V usage is TRBV30 and J usage is TRBJ2-3, with no clear D. The germline V gene has CDR1 GTSNPN and CDR2 SVGIG (reference sequence). Trimming took 5 bases from V and 7 from J, leaving 10 bases between them. CDR3 length: 11 residues. This chain's CDR3 is CAWARTYTQYF. The CDR3 DNA reads TGTGCCTGGGCCAGAACGTATACGCAGTATTTT.